Sequencing of this T cell receptor (beta chain) was carried out in a study of blood T cell repertoires in COVID-19. The overall study: Sites in the United States, Italy and Spain provided acute and convalescent COVID-19 samples. The cDNA or gDNA used as material had been derived from T cells, B-cell-depleted T cells, or PBMCs.

As originally analysed: Counts of nucleated cells, estimated from reference gene primer amplification, were obtained. The table came from immunoSEQ multiplex PCR; TCRdb's copy has only in-frame clones and leaves some out. V and J calls and clone size are those listed in that table; D and trimming were worked out from the DNA. The sample yields about 49,000 clones, around four fifths seen once. CDR1 and CDR2 from the germline V gene are SGHAT and FQNNGV. The CDR3 loop spans 14 amino acids. V was trimmed by 5 bases and J by 4 bases, leaving 14 bases between them. The sequencing input was peripheral blood. The genes are TRBV11-2 and TRBJ2-5; TRBD2 might be the D (6 bases). The source is a woman aged 60-75 years with acute or convalescent COVID-19. The CDR3, as DNA: TGTGCCAGCAGCCCCGGGACTCTATTAGAGACCCAGTACTTC. Amino acid sequence: CASSPGTLLETQYF.